This record concerns one T cell receptor (beta chain) sequence. Its antigen is still unknown. Primers for the PCR totalled 60 Vbeta and 13 Jbeta. Repertoires were generated with immunoSEQ multiplex PCR, while TCRdb's copy carries only in-frame clones and drops some. The sample consists of 75,000 to 90,000 clones, roughly 80% of them appearing once. V shed 4 bases, J shed 8 bases, and the junction held 11 bases outside the gene matches. CDR3 length: 14 residues. The germline gives CDR1 SGHDT, CDR2 YYEEEE. This entry belongs to a study of cytomegalovirus exposure and HLA in healthy donors. Notes on the study in general: Rarity marked most TCR sequences, yet some public TCRs occurred in many donors.

There were likely unrecorded immune exposures, though donors were nominally healthy when sampled. The chain carries TRBV5-6 and TRBJ1-2; TRBD1 aligns across 7 bases. The sequence came from a woman in her thirties or forties in good health and CMV-seropositive. Sequences were obtained from PBMCs. The CDR3 DNA sequence: TGTGCCAGCAGCATCGACAGGGCGTCTGGGGGCTACACCTTC. Its translation is CASSIDRASGGYTF.